This T cell receptor beta chain originates from a study of cytomegalovirus exposure and HLA in healthy donors. Study results and caveats: According to reports, the classifier identified cytomegalovirus status with high specificity and sensitivity.

CDR3 length equals 13 residues. V was cut by 4 bases and J by 1 base, with 7 bases left in between. The V gene's germline CDR1 is MGHRA and CDR2 YSYEKL. The primer mix had 60 Vbeta and 13 Jbeta primers. Some clones are missing from TCRdb's copy, which holds only in-frame ones; the method was immunoSEQ multiplex PCR. The sample includes some 120,000 clones, less than 85% of them seen just once. Concerning this clone itself: The target antigen is unknown.

The V call is TRBV4-1, the J call TRBJ1-1; D is unclear. The origin of this receptor is a man between 18 and 29 years old in good health and CMV-seropositive. Material: PBMCs. Here the CDR3 DNA reads TGCGCCAGCAGCCGTACACAGAACACTGAAGCTTTCTTT. Its protein product is CASSRTQNTEAFF.